This TCR beta chain is from a study of shared clonotypes between healthy human individuals. The protocol was immunoSEQ multiplex PCR, while the TCRdb copy is restricted to in-frame clones and leaves out a portion. Among about 470,000 clones, around 75% were seen once, and the ten largest hold roughly 13%. This clone was seen only once. Germline assignment: CDR1 MDHEN and CDR2 SYDVKM. The V and J ends lost 6 bases and 3 bases, in that order; junction bases with no gene match: 8. The CDR3 runs 14 residues. The clonotype was recovered from a woman aged 40 to 50 in good health. Some clones in this sample may be carry-over from other donors' samples. Sequencing was performed on PBMCs. This chain links TRBV28 with TRBJ2-7; 7 bases fit TRBD1. The CDR3 region is CASRKQGTNYEQYF. The DNA of the CDR3 is TGTGCCAGCAGGAAACAGGGGACAAACTACGAGCAGTACTTC.